The following is a TCR beta chain sequence with its context. Its specificity is not known. The CDR3 is cut off 3 residues early in the read; its end comes from the germline J gene. Profiling relied on immunoSEQ multiplex PCR, and the TCRdb table lists in-frame clones only, not all of them. This sample's table has about 20,000 clones. MY09/MY11 PCR detected cervical HPV DNA; dot-blot assigned genotypes. J gave up 3 bases and V 4 bases, and 6 bases lay outside the gene matches. This CDR3 comprises 14 residues. Germline CDR1 SQVTM, CDR2 ANQGSEA. This sample was included in a study of T cells in women clearing cervical HPV infection. Study-level information: Cases: HPV16-related CIN3 or worse on histology, a couple of invasive cancers. Study findings and constraints: Associations may precede or follow infection; HPV-specific or memory T cells were not isolated. Controls had more TRBV6-7 (0.16%) than cases (about 0.11%).

This receptor was obtained from a woman between 18 and 70 years old with a cervical HPV16 infection that either progressed to CIN3+ or cleared (not recorded which). Sample: blood buffy coat. The chain employs TRBV29-1 and TRBJ2-1; 7 bases map to TRBD1. This CDR3 reads CSVVVGGDYNEQFF. Partial CDR3 DNA: TGCAGCGTTGTCGTAGGGGGCGACTACAATGAG.